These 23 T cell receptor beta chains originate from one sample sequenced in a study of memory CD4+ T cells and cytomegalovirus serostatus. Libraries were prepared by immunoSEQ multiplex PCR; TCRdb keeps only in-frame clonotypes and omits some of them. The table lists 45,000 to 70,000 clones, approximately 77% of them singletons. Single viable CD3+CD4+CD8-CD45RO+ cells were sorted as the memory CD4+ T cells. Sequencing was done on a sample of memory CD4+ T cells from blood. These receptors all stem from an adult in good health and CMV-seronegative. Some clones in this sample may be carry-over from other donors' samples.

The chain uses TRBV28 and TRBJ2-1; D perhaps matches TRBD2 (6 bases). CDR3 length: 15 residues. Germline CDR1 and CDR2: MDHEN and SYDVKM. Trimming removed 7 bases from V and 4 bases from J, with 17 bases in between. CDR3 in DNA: TGTGCCAGCAATTCCGGGACTCAGAGTTACAATGAGCAGTTCTTC. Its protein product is CASNSGTQSYNEQFF.

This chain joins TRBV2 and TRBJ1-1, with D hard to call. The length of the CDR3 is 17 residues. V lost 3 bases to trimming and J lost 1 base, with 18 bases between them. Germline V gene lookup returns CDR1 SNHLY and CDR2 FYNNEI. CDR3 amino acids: CASSEEDLGRGNTEAFF. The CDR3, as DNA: TGTGCCAGCAGTGAGGAGGACCTAGGGCGGGGGAACACTGAAGCTTTCTTT.

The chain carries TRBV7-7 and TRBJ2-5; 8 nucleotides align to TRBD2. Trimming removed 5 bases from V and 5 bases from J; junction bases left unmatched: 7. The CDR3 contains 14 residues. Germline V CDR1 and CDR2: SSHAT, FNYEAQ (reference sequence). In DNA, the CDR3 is TGTGCCAGCAGCGACGGGAGGGGTAGTGAGACCCAGTACTTC. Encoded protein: CASSDGRGSETQYF. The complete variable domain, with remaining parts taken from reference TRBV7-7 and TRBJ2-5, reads GAGVSQSPRYKVTKRGQDVTLRCDPISSHATLYWYQQALGQGPEFLTYFNYEAQPDKSGLPSDRFSAERPEGSISTLTIQRTEQRDSAMYRCASSDGRGSETQYFGPGTRLLVL.

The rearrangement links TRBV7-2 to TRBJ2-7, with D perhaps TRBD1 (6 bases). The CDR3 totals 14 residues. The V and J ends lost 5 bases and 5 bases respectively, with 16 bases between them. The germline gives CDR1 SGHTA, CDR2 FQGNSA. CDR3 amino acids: CASSPWTASDEQYF. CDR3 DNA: TGTGCCAGCAGCCCCTGGACAGCTTCGGACGAGCAGTACTTC. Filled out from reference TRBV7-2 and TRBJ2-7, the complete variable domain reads GAGVSQSPSNKVTEKGKDVELRCDPISGHTALYWYRQSLGQGLEFLIYFQGNSAPDKSGLPSDRFSAERTGGSVSTLTIQRTQQEDSAVYLCASSPWTASDEQYFGPGTRLTVT.

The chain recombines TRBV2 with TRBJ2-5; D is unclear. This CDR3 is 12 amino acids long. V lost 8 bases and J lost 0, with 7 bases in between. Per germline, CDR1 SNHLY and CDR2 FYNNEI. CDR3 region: CASGGYQETQYF. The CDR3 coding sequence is TGTGCCAGCGGCGGATACCAAGAGACCCAGTACTTC.

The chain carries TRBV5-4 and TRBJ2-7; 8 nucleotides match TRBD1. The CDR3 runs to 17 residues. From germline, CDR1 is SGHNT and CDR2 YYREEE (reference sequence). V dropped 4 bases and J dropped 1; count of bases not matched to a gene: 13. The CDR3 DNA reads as TGTGCCAGCAGCGACCGCCGGGACAGGCGACATTCCTACGAGCAGTACTTC. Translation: CASSDRRDRRHSYEQYF.

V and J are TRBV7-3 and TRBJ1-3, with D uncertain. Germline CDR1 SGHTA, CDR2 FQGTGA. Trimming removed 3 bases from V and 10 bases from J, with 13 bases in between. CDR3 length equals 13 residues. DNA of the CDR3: TGTGCCAGCAGCTTGCCCCCGAGTGGGACCATATATTTT. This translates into CASSLPPSGTIYF.

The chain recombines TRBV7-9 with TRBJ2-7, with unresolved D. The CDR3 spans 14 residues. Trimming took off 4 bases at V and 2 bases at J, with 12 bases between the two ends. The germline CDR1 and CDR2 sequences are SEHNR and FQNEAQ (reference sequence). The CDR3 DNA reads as TGTGCCAGCAGCTCTACCAAGGTCCCCTACGAGCAGTACTTC. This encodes CASSSTKVPYEQYF.

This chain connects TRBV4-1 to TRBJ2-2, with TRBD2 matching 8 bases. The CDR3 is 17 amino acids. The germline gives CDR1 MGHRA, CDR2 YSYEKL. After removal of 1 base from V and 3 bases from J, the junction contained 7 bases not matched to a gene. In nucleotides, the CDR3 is TGCGCCAGCAGCCAAGTCGGACAGCGGGAGTACACCGGGGAGCTGTTTTTT. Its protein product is CASSQVGQREYTGELFF.

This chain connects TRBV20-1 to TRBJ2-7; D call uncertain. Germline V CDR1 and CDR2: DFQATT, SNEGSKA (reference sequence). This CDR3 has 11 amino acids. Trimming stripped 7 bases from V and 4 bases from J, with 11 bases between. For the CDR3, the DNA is TGCAGTGTTCTCACTTCTTACGAGCAGTACTTC. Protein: CSVLTSYEQYF.

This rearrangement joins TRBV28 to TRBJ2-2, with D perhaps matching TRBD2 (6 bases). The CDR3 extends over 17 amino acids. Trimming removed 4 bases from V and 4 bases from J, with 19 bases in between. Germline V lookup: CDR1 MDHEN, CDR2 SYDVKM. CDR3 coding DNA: TGTGCCAGCAGTTATGTGGGCGGGGCCGGGAGCACCGGGGAGCTGTTTTTT. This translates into CASSYVGGAGSTGELFF. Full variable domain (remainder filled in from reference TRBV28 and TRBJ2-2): DVKVTQSSRYLVKRTGEKVFLECVQDMDHENMFWYRQDPGLGLRLIYFSYDVKMKEKGDIPEGYSVSREKKERFSLILESASTNQTSMYLCASSYVGGAGSTGELFFGEGSRLTVL.

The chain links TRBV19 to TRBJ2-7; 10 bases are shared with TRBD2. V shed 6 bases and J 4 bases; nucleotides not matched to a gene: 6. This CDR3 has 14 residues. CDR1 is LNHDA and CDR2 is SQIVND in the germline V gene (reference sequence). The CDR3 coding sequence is TGTGCCAGTAGCCCTAGCGGGAGTAAGTACGAGCAGTACTTC. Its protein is CASSPSGSKYEQYF. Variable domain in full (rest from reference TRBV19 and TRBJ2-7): DGGITQSPKYLFRKEGQNVTLSCEQNLNHDAMYWYRQDPGQGLRLIYYSQIVNDFQKGDIAEGYSVSREKKESFPLTVTSAQKNPTAFYLCASSPSGSKYEQYFGPGTRLTVT.

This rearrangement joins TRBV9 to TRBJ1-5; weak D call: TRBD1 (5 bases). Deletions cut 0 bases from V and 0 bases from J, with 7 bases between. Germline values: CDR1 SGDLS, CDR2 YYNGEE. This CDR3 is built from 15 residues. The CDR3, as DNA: TGTGCCAGCAGCGTAGAGGGGTATAGCAATCAGCCCCAGCATTTT. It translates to CASSVEGYSNQPQHF.

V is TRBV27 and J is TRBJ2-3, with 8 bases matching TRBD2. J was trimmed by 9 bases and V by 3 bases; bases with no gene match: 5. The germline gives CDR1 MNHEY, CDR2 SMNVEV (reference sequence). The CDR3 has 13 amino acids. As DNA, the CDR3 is TGTGCCAGCAGTTTTACGGCTAGCGGGACGCAGTATTTT. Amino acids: CASSFTASGTQYF.

In DNA form, the CDR3 reads TGTGCCAGCAGCCGGGGCCGAACTAATGAAAAACTGTTTTTT. This sequence encodes CASSRGRTNEKLFF. The chain has TRBV6-5 and TRBJ1-4; weak D call: TRBD1 (5 bases). Germline V lookup: CDR1 MNHEY, CDR2 SVGAGI. The CDR3 is 14 amino acids. V lost 6 bases, J lost 1 base, and 9 bases lay in between.

CDR3 sequence reads: CASSLAGRTDHYEQYF. The CDR3 DNA reads as TGTGCCAGCAGCTTGGCTGGACGGACCGATCACTACGAGCAGTACTTC. The V call is TRBV5-6, the J call TRBJ2-7; D not certain. CDR1 is SGHDT, CDR2 YYEEEE, per germline. V was cut by 0 bases and J by 3 bases, with 16 bases left in between. CDR3 size: 16 residues. Drawing the rest from reference TRBV5-6 and TRBJ2-7, the complete variable domain is DAGVTQSPTHLIKTRGQQVTLRCSPKSGHDTVSWYQQALGQGPQFIFQYYEEEERQRGNFPDRFSGHQFPNYSSELNVNALLLGDSALYLCASSLAGRTDHYEQYFGPGTRLTVT.

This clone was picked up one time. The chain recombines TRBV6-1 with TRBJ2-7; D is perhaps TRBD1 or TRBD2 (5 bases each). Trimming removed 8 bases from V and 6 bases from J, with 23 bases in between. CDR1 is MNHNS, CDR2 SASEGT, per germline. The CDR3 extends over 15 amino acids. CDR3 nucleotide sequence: TGTGCCAGCTCTCCCACAGAGGGGCGCAGAGTCGAGCAGTACTTC. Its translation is CASSPTEGRRVEQYF.

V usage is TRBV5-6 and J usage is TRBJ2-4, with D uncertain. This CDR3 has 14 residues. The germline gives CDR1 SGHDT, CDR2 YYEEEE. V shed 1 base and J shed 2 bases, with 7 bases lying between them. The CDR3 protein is CASSLPGPKNIQYF. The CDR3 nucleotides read TGTGCCAGCAGCTTGCCGGGCCCCAAAAACATTCAGTACTTC. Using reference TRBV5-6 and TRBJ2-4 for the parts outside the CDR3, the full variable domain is DAGVTQSPTHLIKTRGQQVTLRCSPKSGHDTVSWYQQALGQGPQFIFQYYEEEERQRGNFPDRFSGHQFPNYSSELNVNALLLGDSALYLCASSLPGPKNIQYFGAGTRLSVL.

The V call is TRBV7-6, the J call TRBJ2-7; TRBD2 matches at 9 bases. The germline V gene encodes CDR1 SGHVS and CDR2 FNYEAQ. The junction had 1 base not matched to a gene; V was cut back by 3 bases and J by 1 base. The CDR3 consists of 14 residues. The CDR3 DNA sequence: TGTGCCAGCAGCTTGACTAGCGGATCCTACGAGCAGTACTTC. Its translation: CASSLTSGSYEQYF.

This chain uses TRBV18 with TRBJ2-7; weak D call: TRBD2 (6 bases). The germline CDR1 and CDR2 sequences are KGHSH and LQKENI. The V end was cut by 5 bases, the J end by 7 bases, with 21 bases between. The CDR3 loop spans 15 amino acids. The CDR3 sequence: CASSSEGFGSREQYF. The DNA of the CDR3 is TGTGCCAGCTCATCGGAAGGGTTCGGGAGTCGGGAGCAGTACTTC. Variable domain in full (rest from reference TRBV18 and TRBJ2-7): NAGVMQNPRHLVRRRGQEARLRCSPMKGHSHVYWYRQLPEEGLKFMVYLQKENIIDESGMPKERFSAEFPKEGPSILRIQQVVRGDSAAYFCASSSEGFGSREQYFGPGTRLTVT.

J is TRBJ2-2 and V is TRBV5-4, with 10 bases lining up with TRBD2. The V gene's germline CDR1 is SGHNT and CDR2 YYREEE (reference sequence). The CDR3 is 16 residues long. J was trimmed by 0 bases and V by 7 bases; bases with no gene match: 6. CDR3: CASQRGLATNTGELFF. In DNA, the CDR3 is TGTGCCAGCCAACGGGGACTAGCGACGAACACCGGGGAGCTGTTTTTT.

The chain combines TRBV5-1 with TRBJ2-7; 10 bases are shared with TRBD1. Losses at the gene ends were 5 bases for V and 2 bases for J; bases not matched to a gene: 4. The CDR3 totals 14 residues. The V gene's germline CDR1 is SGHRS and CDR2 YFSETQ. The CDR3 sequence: CASRPGQGTYEQYF. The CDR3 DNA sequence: TGCGCCAGCAGACCGGGACAGGGGACCTACGAGCAGTACTTC.

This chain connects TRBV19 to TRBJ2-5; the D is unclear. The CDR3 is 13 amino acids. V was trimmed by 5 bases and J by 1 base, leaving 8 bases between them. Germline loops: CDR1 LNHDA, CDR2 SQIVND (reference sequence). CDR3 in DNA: TGTGCCAGTAGTGTCACTGTCCAAGAGACCCAGTACTTC. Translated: CASSVTVQETQYF.